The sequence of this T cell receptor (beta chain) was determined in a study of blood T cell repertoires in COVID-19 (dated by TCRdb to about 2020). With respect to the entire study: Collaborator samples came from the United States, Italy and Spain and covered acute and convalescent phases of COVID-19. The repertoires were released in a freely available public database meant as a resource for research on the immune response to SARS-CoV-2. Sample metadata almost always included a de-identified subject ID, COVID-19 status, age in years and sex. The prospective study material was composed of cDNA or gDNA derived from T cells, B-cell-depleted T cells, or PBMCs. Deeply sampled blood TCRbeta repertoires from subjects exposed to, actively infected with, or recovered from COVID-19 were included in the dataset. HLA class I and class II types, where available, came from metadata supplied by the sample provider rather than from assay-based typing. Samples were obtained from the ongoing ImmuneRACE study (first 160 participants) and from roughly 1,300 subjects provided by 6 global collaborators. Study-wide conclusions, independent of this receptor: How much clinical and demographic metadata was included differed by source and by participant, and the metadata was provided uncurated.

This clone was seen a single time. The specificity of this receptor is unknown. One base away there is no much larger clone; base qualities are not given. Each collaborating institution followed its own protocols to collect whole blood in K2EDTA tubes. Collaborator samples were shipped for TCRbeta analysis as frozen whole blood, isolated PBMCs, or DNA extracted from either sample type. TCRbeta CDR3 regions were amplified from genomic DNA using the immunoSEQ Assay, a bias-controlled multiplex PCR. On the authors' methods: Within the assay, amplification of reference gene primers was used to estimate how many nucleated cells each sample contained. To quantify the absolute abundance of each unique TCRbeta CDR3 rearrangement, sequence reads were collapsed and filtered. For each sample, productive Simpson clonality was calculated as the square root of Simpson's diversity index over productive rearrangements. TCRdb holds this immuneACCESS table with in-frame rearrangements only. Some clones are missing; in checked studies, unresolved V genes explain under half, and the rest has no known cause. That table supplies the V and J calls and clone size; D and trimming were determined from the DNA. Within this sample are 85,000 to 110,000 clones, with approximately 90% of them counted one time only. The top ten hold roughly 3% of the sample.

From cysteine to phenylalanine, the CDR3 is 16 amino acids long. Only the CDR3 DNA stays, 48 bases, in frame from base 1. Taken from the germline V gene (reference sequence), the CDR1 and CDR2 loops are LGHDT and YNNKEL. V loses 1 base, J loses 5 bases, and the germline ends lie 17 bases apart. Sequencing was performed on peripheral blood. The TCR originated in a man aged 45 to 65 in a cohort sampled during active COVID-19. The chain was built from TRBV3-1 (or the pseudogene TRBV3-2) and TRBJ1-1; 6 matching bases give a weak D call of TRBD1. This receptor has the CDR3 CASSQGPTGSLTEAFF. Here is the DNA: TGTGCCAGCAGCCAAGGTCCCACAGGGAGTTTGACTGAAGCTTTCTTT.